This T cell receptor (beta chain) was captured by sequencing in a study of cytomegalovirus exposure and HLA in healthy donors. Study conclusions and caveats: Later, TCR association rates were found to vary by HLA locus, highest for DRB1 and lowest for HLA-C. Three chains tied to CMV proved CMV antigen-specific in vitro. Among TCR beta chains of equal frequency, HLA-associated ones were more clonally expanded in a later analysis.

On this clone: The antigen is not known.

Germline loops: CDR1 SGHTA, CDR2 FQGNSA. The CDR3 runs 14 residues. V lost 2 bases and J lost 2, with 10 bases in between. Primers for the PCR totalled 60 Vbeta and 13 Jbeta. Profiling relied on immunoSEQ multiplex PCR, and the TCRdb table lists in-frame clones only, not all of them. The sample shows 150,000 or so clones, approximately 79% of them seen only once. This clonotype was obtained from a man between 18 and 35 years old in good health and CMV-seropositive. This chain links TRBV7-2 with TRBJ2-7; D is undetermined. The sequenced material came from PBMCs. In DNA, the CDR3 is TGTGCCAGCAGCTTAATCCCGGCGGCCTACGAGCAGTACTTC. Encoded protein: CASSLIPAAYEQYF.